This is a list of T cell receptor beta chains from one sample in a study of breast tumors, draining lymph nodes, adjacent tissues. MiXCR, run by TCRdb on the multiplex PCR reads, gives a single entry per CDR3 protein. The sample has approximately 190,000 distinct CDR3 sequences, around 33% seen once; the top ten hold roughly 4%. The sequenced material came from axillary lymph node tissue. The receptors were gathered from a female donor with breast cancer. Some clones in this sample may be carry-over from other donors' samples. Both conserved end residues are part of each CDR3. Each record gives: D gene, clone size, J gene, V gene, CDR3 DNA, CDR3 protein. D genes are given only for firm matches. The size of a clone is reported for some rows only, either as once, few or many, or as a class for expanded clones.

d_call: .
clone_size: many
j_call: TRBJ2-2
v_call: TRBV6-2/TRBV6-3
cdr3_nt: TGTGCCAGCAGCGGGATTTCCACCGGGGAGCTGTTTTTT
cdr3_aa: CASSGISTGELFF

d_call: TRBD2
clone_size: many
j_call: TRBJ2-3
v_call: TRBV6-5
cdr3_nt: TGTGCCAGCAGTTACGAAGCGGGATACACAGATACGCAGTATTTT
cdr3_aa: CASSYEAGYTDTQYF

d_call: TRBD2
clone_size: few
j_call: TRBJ2-5
v_call: TRBV5-1
cdr3_nt: TGCGCCAGCAGCTTGGAGGGCGGGGGTGGCCCAGAGACCCAGTACTTC
cdr3_aa: CASSLEGGGGPETQYF

d_call: .
clone_size: many
j_call: TRBJ2-7
v_call: TRBV15
cdr3_nt: TGTGCCACCAGCAGTCCCGGTCAGACGGGAAACTCCTACGAGCAGTACTTC
cdr3_aa: CATSSPGQTGNSYEQYF

d_call: .
clone_size: .
j_call: TRBJ2-5
v_call: TRBV20-1
cdr3_nt: TGCAGTGCTGACCGACTAGGTGCTAGAGAGACCCAGTACTTC
cdr3_aa: CSADRLGARETQYF

d_call: .
clone_size: many
j_call: TRBJ2-3
v_call: TRBV19
cdr3_nt: TGTGCCAGTAGTATCCGAGGAGGTACGCAGTATTTT
cdr3_aa: CASSIRGGTQYF

d_call: TRBD1
clone_size: many
j_call: TRBJ2-5
v_call: TRBV7-8
cdr3_nt: TGTGCCAGCAGCCCCATTCCAAACAGGGGGAAGACCCAGTACTTC
cdr3_aa: CASSPIPNRGKTQYF

d_call: TRBD1
clone_size: many
j_call: TRBJ2-2
v_call: TRBV18
cdr3_nt: TGTGCCAGCTCACAGGGGACAGGACGTACCGGGGAGCTGTTTTTT
cdr3_aa: CASSQGTGRTGELFF

d_call: TRBD2
clone_size: many
j_call: TRBJ2-1
v_call: TRBV5-8
cdr3_nt: TGTGCCAGCAGCTTGGCCCTAGCGGGAATGAATGAGCAGTTCTTC
cdr3_aa: CASSLALAGMNEQFF

d_call: TRBD1
clone_size: many
j_call: TRBJ2-5
v_call: TRBV2
cdr3_nt: TGTGCCAGCAGTCTCCTTAGCGCAGGGGGCACCGGAGAGACCCAGTACTTC
cdr3_aa: CASSLLSAGGTGETQYF